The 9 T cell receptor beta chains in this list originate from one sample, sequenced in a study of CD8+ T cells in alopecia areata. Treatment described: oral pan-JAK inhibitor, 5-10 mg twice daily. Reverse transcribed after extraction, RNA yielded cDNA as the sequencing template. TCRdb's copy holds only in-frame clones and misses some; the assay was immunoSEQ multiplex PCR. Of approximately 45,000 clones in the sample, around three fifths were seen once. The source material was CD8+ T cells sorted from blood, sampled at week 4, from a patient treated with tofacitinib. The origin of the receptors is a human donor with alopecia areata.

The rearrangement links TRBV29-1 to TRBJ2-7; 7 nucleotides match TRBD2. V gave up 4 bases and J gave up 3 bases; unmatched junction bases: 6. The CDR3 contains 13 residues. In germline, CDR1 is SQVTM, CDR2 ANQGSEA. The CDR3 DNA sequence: TGCAGCGTTGGGACTAGTTTTAACTACGAGCAGTACTTC. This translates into CSVGTSFNYEQYF.

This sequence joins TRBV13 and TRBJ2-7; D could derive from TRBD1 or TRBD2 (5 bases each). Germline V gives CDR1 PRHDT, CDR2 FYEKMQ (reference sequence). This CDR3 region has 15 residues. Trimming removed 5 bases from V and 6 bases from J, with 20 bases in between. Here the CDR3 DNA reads TGTGCCAGCAGCACGTCCGGGACCCGCGCCTCCGAGCAGTACTTC. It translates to CASSTSGTRASEQYF. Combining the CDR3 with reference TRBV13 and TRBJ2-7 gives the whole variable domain AAGVIQSPRHLIKEKRETATLKCYPIPRHDTVYWYQQGPGQDPQFLISFYEKMQSDKGSIPDRFSAQQFSDYHSELNMSSLELGDSALYFCASSTSGTRASEQYFGPGTRLTVT.

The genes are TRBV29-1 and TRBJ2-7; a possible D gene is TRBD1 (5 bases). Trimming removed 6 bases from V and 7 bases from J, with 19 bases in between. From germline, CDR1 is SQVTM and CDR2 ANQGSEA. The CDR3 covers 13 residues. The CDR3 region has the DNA TGCAGCGTCACCCCTAGGGGCAGGGTGGAGCAGTACTTC. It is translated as CSVTPRGRVEQYF.

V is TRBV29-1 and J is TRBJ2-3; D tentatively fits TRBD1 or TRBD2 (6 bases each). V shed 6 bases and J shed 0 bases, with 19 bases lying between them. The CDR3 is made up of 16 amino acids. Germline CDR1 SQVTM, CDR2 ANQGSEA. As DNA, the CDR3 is TGCAGCGTCGAAAGGGGGGTCAGTTCTAGCACAGATACGCAGTATTTT. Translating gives CSVERGVSSSTDTQYF.

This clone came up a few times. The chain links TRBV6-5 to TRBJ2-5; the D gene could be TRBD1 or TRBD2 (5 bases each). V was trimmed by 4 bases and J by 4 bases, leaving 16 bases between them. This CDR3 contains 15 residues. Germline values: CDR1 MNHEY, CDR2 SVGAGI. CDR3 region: CASSSSGSGLETQYF. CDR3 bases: TGTGCCAGCAGTTCCTCAGGGTCGGGGTTAGAGACCCAGTACTTC.

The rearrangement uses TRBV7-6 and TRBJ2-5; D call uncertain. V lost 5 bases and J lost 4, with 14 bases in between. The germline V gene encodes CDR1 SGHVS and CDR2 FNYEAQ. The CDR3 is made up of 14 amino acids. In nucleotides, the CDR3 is TGTGCCAGCAGCCGAGAGTTTGGTTTAGAGACCCAGTACTTC. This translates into CASSREFGLETQYF.

CDR3 loop: CSVVGGGNEQFF. The CDR3 bases are TGCAGCGTTGTTGGTGGGGGTAATGAGCAGTTCTTC. The gene calls are TRBV29-1 and TRBJ2-1, with D perhaps given as TRBD1 or TRBD2 (5 bases each). Trimming removed 4 bases from V and 7 bases from J, with 11 bases in between. This CDR3 spans 12 amino acids. From germline, CDR1 is SQVTM and CDR2 ANQGSEA.

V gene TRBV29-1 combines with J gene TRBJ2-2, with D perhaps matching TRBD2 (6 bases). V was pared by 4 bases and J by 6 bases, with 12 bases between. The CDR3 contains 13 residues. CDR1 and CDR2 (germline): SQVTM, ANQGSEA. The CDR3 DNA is TGCAGCGTTGGCAGAGGAGGGGCCGGGGAGCTGTTTTTT. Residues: CSVGRGGAGELFF.

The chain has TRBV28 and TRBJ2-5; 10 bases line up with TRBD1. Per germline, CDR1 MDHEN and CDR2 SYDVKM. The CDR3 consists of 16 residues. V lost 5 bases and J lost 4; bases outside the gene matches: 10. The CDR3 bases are TGTGCCAGCAGTATTCCGGGACAGGGGTTCTCAGAGACCCAGTACTTC. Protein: CASSIPGQGFSETQYF.